Below, 18 T cell receptor beta chains from the same sample are listed, as sequenced in a study of T cell responses to AZD1222 COVID-19 vaccine. Assay: immunoSEQ multiplex PCR; the TCRdb copy retains only in-frame clones and omits some. Of about 88,000 clones listed, roughly nine tenths are singletons. Sequencing used peripheral blood, obtained 28 days after the second AZD1222 dose. The receptor set was obtained from an adult who received the AZD1222 COVID-19 vaccine.

This chain links TRBV27 with TRBJ2-2, with TRBD1 identical over 8 bases. The CDR3 consists of 14 residues. V lost 8 bases and J lost 0; bases outside the gene matches: 2. Looked up from germline, CDR1 is MNHEY and CDR2 is SMNVEV (reference sequence). CDR3 DNA sequence: TGTGCCAGCCAGGGGGCCGCGAACACCGGGGAGCTGTTTTTT. The encoded protein is CASQGAANTGELFF.

In its sample, this clone was seen once. The J gene is TRBJ2-2, the V gene TRBV19; no firm D call. Germline V gives CDR1 LNHDA, CDR2 SQIVND (reference sequence). The V and J ends lost 9 bases and 1 base respectively, with 6 bases between them. The CDR3 consists of 12 residues. CDR3 in amino acids: CASRKNTGELFF. The CDR3 DNA is TGTGCCAGCCGGAAGAACACCGGGGAGCTGTTTTTT. Using reference TRBV19 and TRBJ2-2 for the parts outside the CDR3, the full variable domain is DGGITQSPKYLFRKEGQNVTLSCEQNLNHDAMYWYRQDPGQGLRLIYYSQIVNDFQKGDIAEGYSVSREKKESFPLTVTSAQKNPTAFYLCASRKNTGELFFGEGSRLTVL.

V and J are TRBV28 and TRBJ2-1; D possibly uses TRBD1 or TRBD2 (5 bases each). With 2 bases removed from V and 4 bases from J, the gap between germline ends came to 15 bases. Germline values: CDR1 MDHEN, CDR2 SYDVKM. This CDR3 is built from 16 residues. The CDR3 nucleotides read TGTGCCAGCAGTTTAGGGGGACCTCTAAAATACAATGAGCAGTTCTTC. Translating gives CASSLGGPLKYNEQFF.

J is TRBJ2-7 and V is TRBV6-5; the D gene could be TRBD1 or TRBD2 (5 bases each). Germline lookup yields CDR1 MNHEY and CDR2 SVGAGI. There are 16 residues in the CDR3. The V end lost 2 bases, the J end lost 2 bases, and 16 bases lay between the germline ends. The CDR3 DNA sequence: TGTGCCAGCAGTTACCTCTCCGGGACGGCTACCTACGAGCAGTACTTC. As protein: CASSYLSGTATYEQYF.

The chain couples TRBV4-3 to TRBJ2-5; 12 nucleotides align to TRBD2. Trimming removed 1 base from V and 0 bases from J; junction bases left unmatched: 0. There are 16 residues in the CDR3. Germline CDR1 LGHNA, CDR2 YSLEER. The CDR3 loop reads CASSQGTSGDQETQYF. Here the CDR3 DNA reads TGCGCCAGCAGCCAAGGGACTAGCGGGGACCAAGAGACCCAGTACTTC.

The chain is built from TRBV27 and TRBJ2-1; 7 bases align to TRBD2. CDR3 length equals 15 residues. The germline V gene has CDR1 MNHEY and CDR2 SMNVEV (reference sequence). The V segment lost 3 bases and the J segment 6 bases; nucleotides outside the gene matches: 8. The CDR3 DNA reads TGTGCCAGCAGTTTTGGGGGGGTAGCTGTCAATGAGCAGTTCTTC. This gives the protein CASSFGGVAVNEQFF.

The chain links TRBV3-1 (or the pseudogene TRBV3-2) to TRBJ1-1; 9 nucleotides align to TRBD1. Germline CDR1 and CDR2: LGHDT and YNNKEL (reference sequence). J was trimmed by 4 bases and V by 6 bases; bases with no gene match: 6. This CDR3 spans 14 amino acids. The CDR3: CASRDTDRGTEAFF. CDR3 coding DNA: TGTGCCAGCAGAGATACGGACAGGGGCACTGAAGCTTTCTTT.

The genes are TRBV30 and TRBJ2-5, with TRBD2 identical over 11 bases. This CDR3 comprises 15 residues. Germline V CDR1 and CDR2: GTSNPN, SVGIG (reference sequence). J was trimmed by 1 base and V by 3 bases; bases with no gene match: 4. CDR3 amino acids: CAWRLAGGLQETQYF. Written as DNA, the CDR3 is TGTGCCTGGAGGCTAGCGGGGGGCCTCCAAGAGACCCAGTACTTC.

This rearrangement joins TRBV19 to TRBJ2-7; 7 bases match TRBD2. Losses at the gene ends were 5 bases for V and 4 bases for J; bases not matched to a gene: 8. In germline, CDR1 is LNHDA, CDR2 SQIVND (reference sequence). The CDR3 runs 14 residues. The CDR3 DNA follows: TGTGCCAGTAGTCCCGAGGGAGGGAGGTACGAGCAGTACTTC. Amino acids: CASSPEGGRYEQYF.

The V gene is TRBV29-1, the J gene TRBJ2-7; 9 nucleotides align to TRBD2. The CDR3 runs 14 residues. V shed 6 bases, J shed 7 bases, and the junction held 13 bases outside the gene matches. Germline CDR1 and CDR2: SQVTM and ANQGSEA. CDR3 loop: CSVTKRGAVLEQYF. The CDR3 nucleotides are TGCAGCGTAACCAAGCGGGGGGCCGTATTAGAGCAGTACTTC.

J is TRBJ2-7 and V is TRBV27; the match to TRBD1 covers 8 bases. Germline CDR1 is MNHEY and CDR2 is SMNVEV (reference sequence). The CDR3 totals 15 residues. V dropped 3 bases and J dropped 5; count of bases not matched to a gene: 9. The DNA for the CDR3 is TGTGCCAGCAGTTTTCGGGGCAGGGGGCCGGACGAGCAGTACTTC. Translation gives CASSFRGRGPDEQYF.

The genes are TRBV7-9 and TRBJ2-2; no clear D gene. Trimming took 4 bases from V and 1 from J, leaving 7 bases between them. From germline, CDR1 is SEHNR and CDR2 FQNEAQ (reference sequence). This CDR3 is 14 amino acids long. The CDR3 region has the DNA TGTGCCAGCAGCTCCCCCAGGAACACCGGGGAGCTGTTTTTT. Protein product: CASSSPRNTGELFF.

This clone was counted a single time. V usage is TRBV5-4 and J usage is TRBJ2-1, with D perhaps matching TRBD2 (7 bases). V dropped 7 bases and J dropped 1 base, with 12 bases sitting between them. The CDR3 has 14 amino acids. CDR1 is SGHNT and CDR2 is YYREEE in the germline V gene (reference sequence). The CDR3 reads CASGGAPSYNEQFF. CDR3 sequence (DNA): TGTGCCAGCGGGGGGGCGCCTTCCTACAATGAGCAGTTCTTC.

The chain links TRBV28 to TRBJ1-2, with D perhaps matching TRBD1 (5 bases). V was clipped by 5 bases and J by 4 bases, with 11 bases between them. The CDR3 length is 13 residues. The germline gives CDR1 MDHEN, CDR2 SYDVKM. In DNA, the CDR3 is TGTGCCAGCAGTCGGGCGGGGGGCTATGGCTACACCTTC. Its protein is CASSRAGGYGYTF.

The count of this clone is one. The chain couples TRBV11-2 to TRBJ2-7, with unresolved D. V was clipped by 5 bases and J by 3 bases, with 8 bases between them. Germline lookup yields CDR1 SGHAT and CDR2 FQNNGV. The CDR3 loop spans 12 amino acids. CDR3 loop: CASSPSNYEQYF. CDR3 bases: TGTGCCAGCAGCCCAAGTAACTACGAGCAGTACTTC.

This clone was observed a few times. The chain joins TRBV19 to TRBJ1-2, with 7 nucleotides matching TRBD1. The V and J ends lost 4 bases and 7 bases, in that order; junction bases with no gene match: 9. The CDR3 loop spans 14 amino acids. Per germline, CDR1 LNHDA and CDR2 SQIVND (reference sequence). The CDR3: CASSTGQWSGGYTF. In DNA form, the CDR3 reads TGTGCCAGTAGTACGGGACAGTGGAGTGGTGGCTACACCTTC.

The chain recombines TRBV7-2 with TRBJ1-1, with 10 nucleotides matching TRBD1. This CDR3 comprises 14 residues. CDR1 and CDR2 (germline): SGHTA, FQGNSA. J was trimmed by 9 bases and V by 3 bases; bases with no gene match: 7. The CDR3 region has the DNA TGTGCCAGCAGCTTGGCCGGGACAGGGGTAAAAGCTTTCTTT. Its translation is CASSLAGTGVKAFF.

This clone was seen only a few times. The rearrangement joins TRBV4-1 to TRBJ1-6; D is ambiguous. Germline values: CDR1 MGHRA, CDR2 YSYEKL. Deletions cut 3 bases from V and 9 bases from J, with 21 bases between. The CDR3 consists of 17 residues. CDR3 loop: CASSQVLTGSGGSPLHF. The CDR3 coding sequence is TGCGCCAGCAGCCAGGTCCTCACTGGGTCCGGAGGTTCACCCCTCCACTTT.